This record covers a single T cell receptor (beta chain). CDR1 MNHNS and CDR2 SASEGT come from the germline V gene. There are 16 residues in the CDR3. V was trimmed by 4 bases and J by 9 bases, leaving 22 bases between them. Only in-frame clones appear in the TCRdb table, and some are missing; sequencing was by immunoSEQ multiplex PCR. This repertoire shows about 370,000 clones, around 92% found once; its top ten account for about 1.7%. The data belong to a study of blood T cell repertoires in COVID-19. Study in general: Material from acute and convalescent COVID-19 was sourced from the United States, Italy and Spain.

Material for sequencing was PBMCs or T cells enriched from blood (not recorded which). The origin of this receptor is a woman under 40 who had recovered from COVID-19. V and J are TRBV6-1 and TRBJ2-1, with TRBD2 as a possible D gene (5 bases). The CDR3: CASSGFEAPGRGEQFF. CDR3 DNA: TGTGCCAGCAGTGGCTTCGAGGCGCCGGGTCGGGGTGAGCAGTTCTTC.